The rows below give T cell receptor beta chains drawn from one sample of a study of vaccination effects on CD4 cells after COVID-19. The data were produced by immunoSEQ multiplex PCR, yet TCRdb's version contains in-frame clones alone and is incomplete. The profile shows tens of thousands of clones, around 75% of them singletons. What these receptors recognize is not known. The starting material was CD4+ T cells from PBMCs cultured with SARS-CoV-2 spike peptides, obtained before COVID-19 vaccination. The receptors originated from a human donor who received a COVID-19 vaccine. Both conserved end residues are trimmed from each CDR3. D genes are given only for firm matches.

d_gene: -
v_gene: TRBV2
CDR3aa: ASSLRRGQPQH

d_gene: TRBD1
v_gene: TRBV29-1
CDR3aa: SVKTGAGYGYT

d_gene: -
v_gene: TRBV2
CDR3aa: ASGDGSAVGHT

d_gene: TRBD1
v_gene: TRBV30
CDR3aa: AWSHGTVTNEKLF

d_gene: -
v_gene: TRBV20-1
CDR3aa: SASRGTGNTIY

d_gene: -
v_gene: TRBV6-5
CDR3aa: ASSSMRHNEQF

d_gene: -
v_gene: TRBV25-1
CDR3aa: ASSDLAAVDNEQF

d_gene: -
v_gene: TRBV13
CDR3aa: ASSLRTHPSLAKNIQY

d_gene: TRBD1
v_gene: TRBV19
CDR3aa: ASSIGTGVQANEKLF

d_gene: TRBD1
v_gene: TRBV5-4
CDR3aa: ASSLAKTGGHEQY

d_gene: TRBD1
v_gene: TRBV29-1
CDR3aa: SGVWTGGNEQY

d_gene: -
v_gene: TRBV4-3
CDR3aa: ASSPLLAGNSPLH

d_gene: -
v_gene: TRBV6-5
CDR3aa: AIGGEKLF

d_gene: TRBD1
v_gene: TRBV7-2
CDR3aa: ASSPRRQGAQETQY